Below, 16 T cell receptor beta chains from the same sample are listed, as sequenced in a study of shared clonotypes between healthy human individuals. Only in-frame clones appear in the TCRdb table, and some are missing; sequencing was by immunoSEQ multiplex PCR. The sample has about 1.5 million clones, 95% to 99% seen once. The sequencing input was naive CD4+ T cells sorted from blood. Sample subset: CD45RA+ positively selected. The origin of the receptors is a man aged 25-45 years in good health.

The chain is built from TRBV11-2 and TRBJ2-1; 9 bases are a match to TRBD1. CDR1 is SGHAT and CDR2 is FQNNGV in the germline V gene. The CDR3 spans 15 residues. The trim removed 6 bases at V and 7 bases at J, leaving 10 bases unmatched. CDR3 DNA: TGTGCCAGCAGGACGGTCCGGGGACAGGGAAATGAGCAGTTCTTC. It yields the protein CASRTVRGQGNEQFF.

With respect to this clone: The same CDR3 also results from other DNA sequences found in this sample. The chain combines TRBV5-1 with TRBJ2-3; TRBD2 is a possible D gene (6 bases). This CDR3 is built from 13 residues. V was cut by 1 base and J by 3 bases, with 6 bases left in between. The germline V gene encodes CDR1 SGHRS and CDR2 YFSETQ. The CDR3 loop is CASSLRETDTQYF. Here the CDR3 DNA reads TGCGCCAGCAGCTTGCGGGAGACAGATACGCAGTATTTT.

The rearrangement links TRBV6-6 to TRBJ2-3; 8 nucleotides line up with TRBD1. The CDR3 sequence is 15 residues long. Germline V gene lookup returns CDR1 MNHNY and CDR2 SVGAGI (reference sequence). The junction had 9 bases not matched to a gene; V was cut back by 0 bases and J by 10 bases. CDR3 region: CASSYSSGQGSSQYF. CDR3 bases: TGTGCCAGCAGTTACTCGAGTGGACAGGGTAGTTCGCAGTATTTT.

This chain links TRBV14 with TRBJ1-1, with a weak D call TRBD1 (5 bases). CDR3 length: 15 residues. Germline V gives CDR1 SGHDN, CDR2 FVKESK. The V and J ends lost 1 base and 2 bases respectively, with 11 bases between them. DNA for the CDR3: TGTGCCAGCAGCCAAGGTGGGGGAATAAACACTGAAGCTTTCTTT. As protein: CASSQGGGINTEAFF.

CDR3 sequence (DNA): TGTGCCAGCAGCTTAGGTAGCCCGACCTACAATGAGCAGTTCTTC. It codes for CASSLGSPTYNEQFF. The V gene is TRBV7-9, the J gene TRBJ2-1, with D uncertain. Trimming left V 1 base short and J 2 bases short, with 9 bases between. Per germline, CDR1 SEHNR and CDR2 FQNEAQ (reference sequence). This CDR3 has 15 amino acids.

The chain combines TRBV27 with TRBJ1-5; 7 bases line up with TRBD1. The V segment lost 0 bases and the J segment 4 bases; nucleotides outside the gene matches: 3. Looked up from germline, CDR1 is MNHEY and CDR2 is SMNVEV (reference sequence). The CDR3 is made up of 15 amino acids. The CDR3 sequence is CASSLSTGFNQPQHF. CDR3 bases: TGTGCCAGCAGTTTATCGACAGGGTTTAATCAGCCCCAGCATTTT.

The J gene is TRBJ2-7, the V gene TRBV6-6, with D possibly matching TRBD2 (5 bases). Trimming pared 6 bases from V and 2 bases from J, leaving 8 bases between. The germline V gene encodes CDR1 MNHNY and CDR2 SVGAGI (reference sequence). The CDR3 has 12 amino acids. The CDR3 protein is CASRERAYEQYF. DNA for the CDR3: TGTGCCAGCAGGGAGAGGGCCTACGAGCAGTACTTC.

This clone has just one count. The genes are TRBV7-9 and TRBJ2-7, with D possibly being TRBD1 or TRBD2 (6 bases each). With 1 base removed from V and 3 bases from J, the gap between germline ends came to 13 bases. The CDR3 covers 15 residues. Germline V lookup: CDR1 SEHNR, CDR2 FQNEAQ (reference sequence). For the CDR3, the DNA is TGTGCCAGCAGCTTAGTGGGGGGCCCTATCTACGAGCAGTACTTC. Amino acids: CASSLVGGPIYEQYF. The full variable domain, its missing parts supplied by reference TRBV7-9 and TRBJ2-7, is DTGVSQNPRHKITKRGQNVTFRCDPISEHNRLYWYRQTLGQGPEFLTYFQNEAQLEKSRLLSDRFSAERPKGSFSTLEIQRTEQGDSAMYLCASSLVGGPIYEQYFGPGTRLTVT.

CDR3 sequence reads: CASSKHSFGVSSYEQYF. DNA for the CDR3: TGTGCCAGTAGTAAACACTCTTTCGGGGTAAGCTCCTACGAGCAGTACTTC. The chain is built from TRBV19 and TRBJ2-7, with D maybe TRBD2 (5 bases). Trimming removed 4 bases at V and 0 bases at J, with 19 bases between. The V gene's germline CDR1 is LNHDA and CDR2 SQIVND (reference sequence). The CDR3 runs 17 residues.

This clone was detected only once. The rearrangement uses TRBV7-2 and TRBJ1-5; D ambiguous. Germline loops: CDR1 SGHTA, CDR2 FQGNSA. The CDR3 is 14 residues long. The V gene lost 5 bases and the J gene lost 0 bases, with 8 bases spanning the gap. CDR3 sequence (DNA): TGTGCCAGCAGCCCCTCCCATAGCAATCAGCCCCAGCATTTT. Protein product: CASSPSHSNQPQHF.

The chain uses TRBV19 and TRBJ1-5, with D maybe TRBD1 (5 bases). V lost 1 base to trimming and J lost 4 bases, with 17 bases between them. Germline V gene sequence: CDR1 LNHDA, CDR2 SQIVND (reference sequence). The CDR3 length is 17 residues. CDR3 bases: TGTGCCAGTAGTATAGGAGTGTTAGGGGACGGTAATCAGCCCCAGCATTTT. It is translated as CASSIGVLGDGNQPQHF.

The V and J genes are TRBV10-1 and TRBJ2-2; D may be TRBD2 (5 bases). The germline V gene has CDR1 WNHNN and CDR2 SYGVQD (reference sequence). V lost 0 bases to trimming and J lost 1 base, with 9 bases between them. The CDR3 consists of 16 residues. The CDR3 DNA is TGCGCCAGCAGTGAGTCTCGAGGGAGGAACACCGGGGAGCTGTTTTTT. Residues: CASSESRGRNTGELFF.

The CDR3 DNA is TGTGCCAGCAGTGAAGCGAGGGGGATCGGGGTCGAATACAATGAGCAGTTCTTC. It encodes CASSEARGIGVEYNEQFF. The chain uses TRBV6-1 and TRBJ2-1; TRBD1 is a possible D gene (6 bases). Germline V lookup: CDR1 MNHNS, CDR2 SASEGT. V dropped 0 bases and J dropped 4 bases, with 19 bases sitting between them. This CDR3 has 18 residues.

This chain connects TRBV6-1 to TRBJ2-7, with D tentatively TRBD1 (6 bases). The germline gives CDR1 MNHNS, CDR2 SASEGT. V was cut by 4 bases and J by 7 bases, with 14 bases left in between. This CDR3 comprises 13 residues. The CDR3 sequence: CASSGGDTREQYF. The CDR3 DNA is TGTGCCAGCAGTGGAGGGGACACAAGGGAGCAGTACTTC.

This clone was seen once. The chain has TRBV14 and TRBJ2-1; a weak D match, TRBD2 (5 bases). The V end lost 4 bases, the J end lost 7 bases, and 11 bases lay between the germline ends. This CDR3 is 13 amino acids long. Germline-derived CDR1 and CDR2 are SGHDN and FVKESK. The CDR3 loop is CASSRRPGNEQFF. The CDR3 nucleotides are TGTGCCAGCAGCCGCCGACCGGGGAATGAGCAGTTCTTC.

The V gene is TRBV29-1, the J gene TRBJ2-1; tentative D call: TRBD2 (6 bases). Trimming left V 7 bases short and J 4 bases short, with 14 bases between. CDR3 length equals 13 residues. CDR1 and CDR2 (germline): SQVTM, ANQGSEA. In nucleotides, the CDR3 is TGCAGCGGAACGGGACTCTCTTACAATGAGCAGTTCTTC. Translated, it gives CSGTGLSYNEQFF.